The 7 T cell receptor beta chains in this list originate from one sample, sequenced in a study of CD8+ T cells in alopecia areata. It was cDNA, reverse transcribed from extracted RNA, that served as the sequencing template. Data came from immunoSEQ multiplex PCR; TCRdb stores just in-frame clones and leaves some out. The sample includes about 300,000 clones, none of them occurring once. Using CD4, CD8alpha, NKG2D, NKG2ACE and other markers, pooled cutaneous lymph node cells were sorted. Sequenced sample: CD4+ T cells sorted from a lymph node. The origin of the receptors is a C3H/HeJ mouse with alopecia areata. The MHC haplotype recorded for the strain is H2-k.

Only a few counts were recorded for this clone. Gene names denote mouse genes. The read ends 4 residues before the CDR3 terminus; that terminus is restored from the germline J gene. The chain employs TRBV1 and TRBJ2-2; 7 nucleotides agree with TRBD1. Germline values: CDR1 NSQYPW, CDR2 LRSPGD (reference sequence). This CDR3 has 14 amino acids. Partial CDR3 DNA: TGCACCTGCAGTGCTCCTACAGGGGTCGGG. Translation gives CTCSAPTGVG. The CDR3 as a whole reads CTCSAPTGVGQLYF.

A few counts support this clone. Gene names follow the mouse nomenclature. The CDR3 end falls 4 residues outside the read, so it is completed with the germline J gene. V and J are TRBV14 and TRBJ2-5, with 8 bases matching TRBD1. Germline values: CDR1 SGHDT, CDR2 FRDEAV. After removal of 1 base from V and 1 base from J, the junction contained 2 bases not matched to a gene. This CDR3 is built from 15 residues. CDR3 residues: CASSFETGDQDTQYF. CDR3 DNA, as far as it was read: TGTGCCAGCAGTTTCGAGACAGGGGACCAAGAC.

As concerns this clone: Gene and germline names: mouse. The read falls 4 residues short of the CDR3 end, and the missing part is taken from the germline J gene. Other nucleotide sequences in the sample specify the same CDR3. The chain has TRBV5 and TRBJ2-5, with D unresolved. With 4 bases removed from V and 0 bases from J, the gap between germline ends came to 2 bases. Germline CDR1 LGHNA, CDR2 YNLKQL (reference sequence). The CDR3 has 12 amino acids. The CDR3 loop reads CASSLNQDTQYF. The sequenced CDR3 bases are TGTGCCAGCAGCCTTAACCAAGAC.

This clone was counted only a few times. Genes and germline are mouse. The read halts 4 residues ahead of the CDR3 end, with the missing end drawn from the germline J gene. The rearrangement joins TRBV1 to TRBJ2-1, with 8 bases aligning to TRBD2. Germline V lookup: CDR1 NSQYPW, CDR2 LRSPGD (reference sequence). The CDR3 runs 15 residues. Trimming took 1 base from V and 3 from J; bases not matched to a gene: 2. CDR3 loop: CTCSAATGAYAEQFF. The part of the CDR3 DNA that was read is TGCACCTGCAGTGCAGCGACTGGGGCCTATGCT.

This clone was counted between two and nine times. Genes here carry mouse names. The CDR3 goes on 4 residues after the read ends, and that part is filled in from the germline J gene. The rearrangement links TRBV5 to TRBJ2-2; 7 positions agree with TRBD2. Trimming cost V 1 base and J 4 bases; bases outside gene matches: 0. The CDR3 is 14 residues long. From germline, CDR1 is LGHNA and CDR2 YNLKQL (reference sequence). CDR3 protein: CASSQGLGTGQLYF. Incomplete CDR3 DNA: TGTGCCAGCAGCCAAGGACTGGGCACCGGG.

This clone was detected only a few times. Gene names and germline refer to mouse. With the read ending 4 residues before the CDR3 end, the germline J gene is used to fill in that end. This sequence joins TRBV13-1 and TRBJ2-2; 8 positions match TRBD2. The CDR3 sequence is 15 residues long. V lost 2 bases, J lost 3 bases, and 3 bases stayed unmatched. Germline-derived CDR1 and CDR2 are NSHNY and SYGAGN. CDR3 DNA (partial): TGTGCCAGCAGTGAATGGACTGGGCACACCGGG. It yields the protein CASSEWTGHTG. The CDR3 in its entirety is CASSEWTGHTGQLYF.

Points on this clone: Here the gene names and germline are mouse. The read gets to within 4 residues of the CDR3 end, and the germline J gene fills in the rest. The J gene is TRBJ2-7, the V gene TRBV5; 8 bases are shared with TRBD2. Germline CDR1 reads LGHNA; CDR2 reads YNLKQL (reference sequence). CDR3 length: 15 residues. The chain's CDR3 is CASSQEGTGLYEQYF. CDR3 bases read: TGTGCCAGCAGCCAAGAGGGGACTGGCCTTTAT.